Below are 28 T cell receptor beta chains sequenced from a single sample in a study of T-cell memory formation after mild COVID-19. TCRdb re-derived calls from the 5' RACE reads in MiXCR, one entry per CDR3 protein. The table lists approximately 350,000 distinct CDR3 sequences, approximately 12% of them singletons. The sequenced sample was PBMCs or a T cell subset sorted from them (not recorded which). Source of these receptors: a man aged 18 to 30 who had mild COVID-19 (a few samples of this study predate the infection). Cell type and time point are not known.

The gene calls are TRBV5-1 and TRBJ2-5; 7 bases agree with TRBD1. The CDR3 length is 14 residues. V shed 6 bases, J shed 5 bases, and the junction held 10 bases outside the gene matches. CDR1 is SGHRS and CDR2 is YFSETQ in the germline V gene. The CDR3 nucleotides are TGCGCCAGCACTACAGGGGTCCTCTTCGAGACCCAGTACTTC. It specifies CASTTGVLFETQYF. The full variable domain, with the rest looked up from reference TRBV5-1 and TRBJ2-5, is KAGVTQTPRYLIKTRGQQVTLSCSPISGHRSVSWYQQTPGQGLQFLFEYFSETQRNKGNFPGRFSGRQFSNSRSEMNVSTLELGDSALYLCASTTGVLFETQYFGPGTRLLVL.

The rearrangement links TRBV18 to TRBJ1-2; a possible D gene is TRBD1 (6 bases). V lost 3 bases and J 2 bases, leaving 19 bases between the germline ends. The CDR3 totals 17 residues. CDR1 is KGHSH, CDR2 LQKENI, per germline. CDR3: CASSPYTGARNNYGYTF. CDR3 coding DNA: TGTGCCAGCTCACCCTATACGGGGGCTCGGAACAACTATGGCTACACCTTC. The full variable domain, with the rest looked up from reference TRBV18 and TRBJ1-2, is NAGVMQNPRHLVRRRGQEARLRCSPMKGHSHVYWYRQLPEEGLKFMVYLQKENIIDESGMPKERFSAEFPKEGPSILRIQQVVRGDSAAYFCASSPYTGARNNYGYTFGSGTRLTVV.

The CDR3 region is CATSRGLGTSYEQYV. In DNA, the CDR3 is TGTGCCACCAGCAGAGGGTTGGGGACCTCCTACGAGCAGTACGTC. V gene TRBV15 combines with J gene TRBJ2-7; D assignment may be TRBD1 or TRBD2 (5 bases each). Trimming stripped 1 base from V and 0 bases from J, with 10 bases between. This CDR3 has 15 amino acids. Germline loops: CDR1 LNHNV, CDR2 YYDKDF (reference sequence).

This clonotype has a handful of counts. This chain links TRBV6-5 with TRBJ1-1; TRBD1 matches at 7 bases. This CDR3 contains 14 residues. The J segment lost 1 base and the V segment lost 5 bases, leaving 4 bases of the junction unmatched. Looked up from germline, CDR1 is MNHEY and CDR2 is SVGAGI. The CDR3, as DNA: TGTGCCAGCAGTACCCGGACAGGGAACACTGAAGCTTTCTTT. This sequence encodes CASSTRTGNTEAFF.

This clonotype was counted a few times. The chain has TRBV7-9 and TRBJ1-2; D call uncertain. This CDR3 contains 14 residues. Between the trimmed V and J ends, which lost 10 bases and 0 bases, there was a span of 15 bases. Germline V gives CDR1 SEHNR, CDR2 FQNEAQ (reference sequence). The chain's CDR3 is CATHSPGPNYGYTF. Here the CDR3 DNA reads TGTGCCACCCACTCCCCGGGCCCTAACTATGGCTACACCTTC.

V and J are TRBV5-1 and TRBJ1-4; 9 positions agree with TRBD1. Germline V gives CDR1 SGHRS, CDR2 YFSETQ. This CDR3 is 16 amino acids long. Losses at the gene ends were 3 bases for V and 8 bases for J; bases not matched to a gene: 11. CDR3 DNA: TGCGCCAGCAGCTCGGGGACAGGGACCGGCCCGGAAAAACTGTTTTTT. Encoded protein: CASSSGTGTGPEKLFF.

There are a few counts of this clonotype. The chain has TRBV2 and TRBJ1-4; D not resolved. The CDR3 is 14 residues long. The germline V gene encodes CDR1 SNHLY and CDR2 FYNNEI. V was cut by 6 bases and J by 7 bases, with 15 bases left in between. CDR3 sequence reads: CASRREVMVEKLFF. As DNA, the CDR3 is TGTGCCAGCAGGAGGGAGGTGATGGTTGAAAAACTGTTTTTT.

The chain links TRBV6-1 to TRBJ1-2; 9 nucleotides match TRBD1. This CDR3 region has 15 residues. Trimming at V came to 2 bases and at J to 4 bases, leaving 5 bases not matched to a gene. CDR1 and CDR2 from the germline V gene are MNHNS and SASEGT. The CDR3 DNA follows: TGTGCCAGCAGTGAAACAGGACAGGGGATCTATGGCTACACCTTC. Translated, it gives CASSETGQGIYGYTF.

For the CDR3, the DNA is TGTGCCAGCAGTCTAGTGGGACCTGAGCAGTTCTTC. Its protein product is CASSLVGPEQFF. This rearrangement joins TRBV12-3 or TRBV12-4 to TRBJ2-1; D is perhaps TRBD1 or TRBD2 (5 bases each). CDR3 length: 12 amino acids. V was cut by 5 bases and J by 9 bases, with 11 bases left in between.

This clonotype came up a few times. V usage is TRBV4-2 and J usage is TRBJ2-3; possible D gene TRBD1, 5 bases. CDR1 is LGHNA and CDR2 is YNFKEQ in the germline V gene. Trimming took off 0 bases at V and 4 bases at J, with 14 bases between the two ends. The CDR3 is 16 amino acids. CDR3 coding DNA: TGTGCCAGCAGCCAAGAGGGCAGGGTCGAGGCAGATACGCAGTATTTT. It specifies CASSQEGRVEADTQYF.

This clonotype was counted between two and nine times. The chain uses TRBV3-1 and TRBJ1-1, with TRBD1 identical over 8 bases. V dropped 5 bases and J dropped 7; count of bases not matched to a gene: 9. The germline V gene has CDR1 LGHDT and CDR2 YNNKEL (reference sequence). The CDR3 is made up of 14 amino acids. This CDR3 is CASSSHSGTGEAFF. CDR3 DNA: TGTGCCAGCAGCTCCCATTCCGGGACAGGTGAAGCTTTCTTT. Filled out from reference TRBV3-1 and TRBJ1-1, the complete variable domain reads DTAVSQTPKYLVTQMGNDKSIKCEQNLGHDTMYWYKQDSKKFLKIMFSYNNKELIINETVPNRFSPKSPDKAHLNLHINSLELGDSAVYFCASSSHSGTGEAFFGQGTRLTVV.

This clonotype was observed a few times. The chain employs TRBV12-3 or TRBV12-4 and TRBJ1-4; TRBD1 matches 7 bases. The CDR3 length is 15 residues. V was pared by 6 bases and J by 2 bases, with 6 bases of the junction left unmatched. The CDR3 is CASRAQGGTNEKLFF. The CDR3 DNA follows: TGTGCCAGCAGGGCTCAGGGGGGGACTAATGAAAAACTGTTTTTT.

This clonotype was seen ten or more times. The chain has TRBV5-1 and TRBJ2-7; 10 nucleotides agree with TRBD1. In germline, CDR1 is SGHRS, CDR2 YFSETQ. This CDR3 has 15 amino acids. The V segment lost 7 bases and the J segment 3 bases; nucleotides outside the gene matches: 10. CDR3 loop: CASGPLGQGNYEQYF. DNA for the CDR3: TGCGCCAGCGGGCCCCTGGGACAGGGGAACTACGAGCAGTACTTC.

This clonotype was found a few times. The chain is built from TRBV6-5 and TRBJ1-6; D ambiguous. This CDR3 has 13 residues. Trimming took 5 bases from V and 7 from J, leaving 9 bases between them. Germline V gene lookup returns CDR1 MNHEY and CDR2 SVGAGI. The CDR3 nucleotides are TGTGCCAGCAGTCACCAAGGGAATTCACCCCTCCACTTT. Translation gives CASSHQGNSPLHF.

This clonotype occurred a few times. The V gene is TRBV6-1, the J gene TRBJ2-1, with TRBD2 identical over 8 bases. V gave up 5 bases and J gave up 7 bases; unmatched junction bases: 7. Germline CDR1 reads MNHNS; CDR2 reads SASEGT. There are 14 residues in the CDR3. Here the CDR3 reads CASSRGGGRNEQFF. Here the CDR3 DNA reads TGTGCCAGCAGTAGAGGCGGGGGGCGGAATGAGCAGTTCTTC.

This clonotype was seen a handful of times. This sequence joins TRBV6-2 or TRBV6-3 and TRBJ1-1; D perhaps matches TRBD1 (6 bases). The V gene lost 10 bases and the J gene lost 3 bases, with 18 bases spanning the gap. This CDR3 region has 14 residues. Germline CDR1 reads MNHEY; CDR2 reads SVGEGT. CDR3 sequence reads: CATRRGDRDTEAFF. DNA for the CDR3: TGTGCCACCCGGAGGGGGGATAGGGACACTGAAGCTTTCTTT.

This chain connects TRBV19 to TRBJ1-5, with D unresolved. CDR3 size: 13 residues. Trimming pared 5 bases from V and 7 bases from J, leaving 12 bases between. The germline V gene has CDR1 LNHDA and CDR2 SQIVND (reference sequence). CDR3: CASSDGVRQPQHF. The CDR3 DNA is TGTGCCAGTAGTGACGGGGTGAGACAGCCCCAGCATTTT.

The chain recombines TRBV5-5 with TRBJ2-2, with TRBD1 matching 7 bases. Looked up from germline, CDR1 is SGHKS and CDR2 is YYEKEE (reference sequence). The length of the CDR3 is 16 residues. V trimming: 4 bases; J trimming: 4 bases; junction bases outside the gene matches: 10. CDR3 sequence (DNA): TGTGCCAGCAGCCCACCCCCGACAGGGAGCACCGGGGAGCTGTTTTTT. It encodes CASSPPPTGSTGELFF.

There are a few counts of this clonotype. The CDR3 region is CASSTYGQLNSPLHF. The CDR3 DNA reads TGTGCCAGCAGCACCTACGGACAGCTCAATTCACCCCTCCACTTT. The chain links TRBV11-1 to TRBJ1-6; possible D gene TRBD1, 6 bases. CDR3 length equals 15 residues. V was pared by 5 bases and J by 7 bases, with 15 bases between. Germline CDR1 is SGHAT and CDR2 is FQDESV (reference sequence).

This clonotype was seen a few times. The V call is TRBV11-3, the J call TRBJ2-3; D is possibly TRBD1 or TRBD2 (5 bases each). The CDR3 extends over 14 amino acids. CDR1 and CDR2 from the germline V gene are SGHNT and YENEEA. V was pared by 1 base and J by 5 bases, with 10 bases between. CDR3 bases: TGTGCCAGCAGCTTAGCGGGGCGGAGAGATACGCAGTATTTT. Its translation: CASSLAGRRDTQYF.

This chain joins TRBV14 and TRBJ2-5; TRBD1 agrees at 8 bases. The V gene end was trimmed by 3 bases and the J gene end by 4 bases; junction bases not matched to a gene: 10. Germline-derived CDR1 and CDR2 are SGHDN and FVKESK. The CDR3 is made up of 16 amino acids. The CDR3 DNA follows: TGTGCCAGCAGCCACAGCAGGGGGCTACTGGGAGAGACCCAGTACTTC. Its translation: CASSHSRGLLGETQYF.

This clonotype has more than one count but fewer than ten. This chain uses TRBV15 with TRBJ2-3; 8 bases match TRBD1. Germline V gene lookup returns CDR1 LNHNV and CDR2 YYDKDF (reference sequence). The CDR3 spans 18 residues. Trimming cost V 0 bases and J 3 bases; bases outside gene matches: 11. The CDR3 reads CATSRDPPRDRGTDTQYF. DNA for the CDR3: TGTGCCACCAGCAGAGACCCCCCACGAGACAGGGGAACAGATACGCAGTATTTT.

J is TRBJ1-5 and V is TRBV7-9; no firm D call. The length of the CDR3 is 15 residues. V was shortened by 1 base and J by 2 bases, with 9 bases between the two germline ends. Germline CDR1 is SEHNR and CDR2 is FQNEAQ (reference sequence). The CDR3 region has the DNA TGTGCCAGCAGCTTAGATACAATACGCAATCAGCCCCAGCATTTT. It yields the protein CASSLDTIRNQPQHF.

This clonotype occurred a few times. The chain carries TRBV28 and TRBJ2-5; 7 bases agree with TRBD2. CDR1 MDHEN and CDR2 SYDVKM come from the germline V gene. Trimming at V came to 4 bases and at J to 2 bases, leaving 7 bases not matched to a gene. CDR3 length: 15 amino acids. The chain's CDR3 is CASSSLAVQQETQYF. In nucleotides, the CDR3 is TGTGCCAGCAGTTCCCTAGCGGTCCAACAAGAGACCCAGTACTTC.

The chain recombines TRBV4-3 with TRBJ1-6, with D perhaps TRBD1 (5 bases). Germline CDR1 LGHNA, CDR2 YSLEER. Trimming took 0 bases from V and 9 from J, leaving 15 bases between them. This CDR3 region has 16 residues. The CDR3 DNA reads as TGCGCCAGCAGCCAAGATTTAGGGGAGAGTAGTTCACCCCTCCACTTT. It encodes CASSQDLGESSSPLHF.

V gene TRBV12-5 combines with J gene TRBJ2-3; no reliable D call. The length of the CDR3 is 16 residues. The germline V and J ends were trimmed by 5 bases and 6 bases, with 21 bases remaining between them. In germline, CDR1 is LGHNT, CDR2 FRNRAP. CDR3 DNA sequence: TGTGCTAGTGGTCCGGGCCGGTCCCCAAACGGGGATACGCAGTATTTT. Translated, it gives CASGPGRSPNGDTQYF.

The sample holds many counts of this clonotype. J is TRBJ2-5 and V is TRBV11-1; TRBD2 agrees at 7 bases. V trimming: 7 bases; J trimming: 4 bases; junction bases outside the gene matches: 9. Per germline, CDR1 SGHAT and CDR2 FQDESV (reference sequence). The CDR3 runs to 14 residues. The CDR3 DNA is TGTGCCAGCATCGAATCTTCTAGCGGAGAGACCCAGTACTTC. Residues: CASIESSSGETQYF.

This clonotype came up a few times. The V call is TRBV9, the J call TRBJ2-1, with 8 nucleotides matching TRBD1. The CDR3 consists of 16 residues. The germline gives CDR1 SGDLS, CDR2 YYNGEE. The V and J ends lost 4 bases and 2 bases, in that order; junction bases with no gene match: 8. CDR3 DNA: TGTGCCAGCAGCACCCCTCCAGGGGGCGCCTACAATGAGCAGTTCTTC. The encoded protein is CASSTPPGGAYNEQFF.